These 6 T cell receptor beta chains were sequenced from one sample in a study of shared clonotypes between healthy human individuals. Some clones are missing from TCRdb's copy, which holds only in-frame ones; the method was immunoSEQ multiplex PCR. The sample lists 2 million or so clones; approximately 95% were seen once. Sequencing input: naive CD4+ T cells sorted from blood. Noted subset: CD45RA+ positively selected. The receptors derive from a man younger than 30 in good health.

The chain has TRBV30 and TRBJ2-1, with a weak D call TRBD2 (5 bases). Trimming pared 4 bases from V and 5 bases from J, leaving 9 bases between. This CDR3 is built from 12 residues. The V gene's germline CDR1 is GTSNPN and CDR2 SVGIG (reference sequence). CDR3 in amino acids: CAWKRADNEQFF. The CDR3 DNA reads TGTGCCTGGAAACGAGCGGACAATGAGCAGTTCTTC.

The chain employs TRBV2 and TRBJ1-2; TRBD1 matches at 7 bases. With V trimmed by 6 bases and J by 6 bases, 16 bases remained unmatched. CDR3 length: 16 amino acids. The V gene's germline CDR1 is SNHLY and CDR2 FYNNEI. The CDR3 bases are TGTGCCAGCAGCCGCGACCAACAGGGGTATGAGGATGGCTACACCTTC. Translating gives CASSRDQQGYEDGYTF.

The J gene is TRBJ2-5, the V gene TRBV6-5; 11 nucleotides line up with TRBD2. Germline CDR1 and CDR2: MNHEY and SVGAGI. V shed 6 bases and J 5 bases; nucleotides not matched to a gene: 8. CDR3 length equals 15 residues. CDR3: CASSRLAGNEETQYF. In DNA, the CDR3 is TGTGCCAGCAGCCGACTAGCGGGAAACGAGGAGACCCAGTACTTC.

The rearrangement links TRBV6-5 to TRBJ2-7; D is unresolved. V lost 6 bases and J 4 bases, leaving 16 bases between the germline ends. The germline V gene has CDR1 MNHEY and CDR2 SVGAGI. The CDR3 extends over 14 amino acids. CDR3 coding DNA: TGTGCCAGCAGACCTCTGTGGGAAAGGTACGAGCAGTACTTC. Protein product: CASRPLWERYEQYF.

This clone is a singleton in its sample. V and J are TRBV18 and TRBJ1-3; no reliable D call. This CDR3 region has 16 residues. The germline V gene has CDR1 KGHSH and CDR2 LQKENI. V was clipped by 3 bases and J by 0 bases, with 12 bases between them. The CDR3 DNA reads as TGTGCCAGCTCACCGACACAAGGGAGCTCTGGAAACACCATATATTTT. As protein: CASSPTQGSSGNTIYF.

The rearrangement uses TRBV25-1 and TRBJ2-3; TRBD2 matches at 12 bases. CDR1 and CDR2 from the germline V gene are MGHDK and SYGVNS. This CDR3 has 16 amino acids. With V trimmed by 8 bases and J by 2 bases, 8 bases remained unmatched. The DNA of the CDR3 is TGTGCCAGCCGTAAGACTAGCGGGGGACTCACAGATACGCAGTATTTT. Translation gives CASRKTSGGLTDTQYF.